These T cell receptor beta chains were read from a single sample in a study of shared clonotypes between healthy human individuals. Generated by immunoSEQ multiplex PCR, the TCRdb table keeps only in-frame clones and is missing some. The profile shows roughly 2,000,000 clones, 93% of them singletons. Sequenced: naive CD8+ T cells from PBMCs. Receptor source: a man younger than 35 in good health. Some clones in this sample may be carry-over from other donors' samples. Both conserved end residues are part of each CDR3. The order of the fields is D gene, clone size, V gene, J gene, CDR3 protein, CDR3 DNA. A D gene is named only where the DNA matches it firmly. Clone size is shown for a subset of rows, as once, few, many or a class of expanded clone.

D: -; size: -; V: TRBV28; J: TRBJ1-1; CDR3: CASSFVGRGRLTEAFF; DNA: TGTGCCAGCAGTTTTGTAGGGCGGGGGCGACTAACTGAAGCTTTCTTT
D: TRBD2; size: -; V: TRBV2; J: TRBJ2-3; CDR3: CASSGTSGSATDTQYF; DNA: TGTGCCAGCAGCGGGACTAGCGGGAGTGCCACAGATACGCAGTATTTT
D: TRBD2; size: -; V: TRBV7-6; J: TRBJ2-7; CDR3: CASSLAGGPWEQYF; DNA: TGTGCCAGCAGCTTAGCGGGAGGGCCGTGGGAGCAGTACTTC
D: -; size: -; V: TRBV28; J: TRBJ2-7; CDR3: CASSPFGGSYEQYF; DNA: TGTGCCAGCAGCCCTTTCGGGGGAAGCTACGAGCAGTACTTC
D: -; size: -; V: TRBV14; J: TRBJ2-3; CDR3: CASSPVTDTQYF; DNA: TGTGCCAGCAGCCCTGTCACAGATACGCAGTATTTT
D: TRBD1; size: -; V: TRBV29-1; J: TRBJ1-2; CDR3: CSVDNWMGDRGQDGYTF; DNA: TGCAGCGTTGATAATTGGATGGGGGACAGGGGGCAAGATGGCTACACCTTC
D: -; size: -; V: TRBV5-1; J: TRBJ2-4; CDR3: CASSLEAVQYF; DNA: TGCGCCAGCAGCTTGGAGGCTGTTCAGTACTTC
D: TRBD2; size: -; V: TRBV28; J: TRBJ2-7; CDR3: CASSPGLAGDEQYF; DNA: TGTGCCAGCAGTCCCGGACTAGCGGGAGACGAGCAGTACTTC
D: -; size: -; V: TRBV5-6; J: TRBJ2-1; CDR3: CASSLGSSYNEQFF; DNA: TGTGCCAGCAGCTTGGGCAGCTCCTACAATGAGCAGTTCTTC
D: TRBD1; size: -; V: TRBV11-2; J: TRBJ2-7; CDR3: CASSLRTGGSYEQYF; DNA: TGTGCCAGCAGCCTTAGGACAGGAGGTTCCTACGAGCAGTACTTC
D: -; size: -; V: TRBV29-1; J: TRBJ2-3; CDR3: CSVYTDTQYF; DNA: TGCAGCGTTTACACAGATACGCAGTATTTT
D: TRBD2; size: -; V: TRBV7-6; J: TRBJ2-1; CDR3: CASSSGTSGIEQFF; DNA: TGTGCCAGCAGCTCCGGGACTAGCGGGATTGAGCAGTTCTTC
D: TRBD1; size: -; V: TRBV6-1; J: TRBJ2-1; CDR3: CASVWDSYNEQFF; DNA: TGTGCCAGTGTTTGGGACAGCTACAATGAGCAGTTCTTC
D: -; size: -; V: TRBV6-5; J: TRBJ1-1; CDR3: CASSYSRTEPEAFF; DNA: TGTGCCAGCAGTTACTCCCGGACAGAACCTGAAGCTTTCTTT
D: -; size: -; V: TRBV28; J: TRBJ2-3; CDR3: CASSLFQGPRARDTQYF; DNA: TGTGCCAGCAGTTTATTCCAGGGGCCCAGGGCAAGAGATACGCAGTATTTT
D: TRBD2; size: -; V: TRBV7-8; J: TRBJ2-1; CDR3: CASSWTSGVNEQFF; DNA: TGTGCCAGCAGCTGGACTAGCGGAGTCAATGAGCAGTTCTTC
D: TRBD1; size: once; V: TRBV4-1; J: TRBJ2-6; CDR3: CASSQASQGAPGANVLTF; DNA: TGCGCCAGCAGCCAAGCTTCGCAGGGGGCCCCTGGGGCCAACGTCCTGACTTTC
D: TRBD2; size: once; V: TRBV7-9; J: TRBJ2-1; CDR3: CASSLAPRTSGGEQFF; DNA: TGTGCCAGCAGCTTAGCCCCTAGGACTAGCGGGGGCGAGCAGTTCTTC